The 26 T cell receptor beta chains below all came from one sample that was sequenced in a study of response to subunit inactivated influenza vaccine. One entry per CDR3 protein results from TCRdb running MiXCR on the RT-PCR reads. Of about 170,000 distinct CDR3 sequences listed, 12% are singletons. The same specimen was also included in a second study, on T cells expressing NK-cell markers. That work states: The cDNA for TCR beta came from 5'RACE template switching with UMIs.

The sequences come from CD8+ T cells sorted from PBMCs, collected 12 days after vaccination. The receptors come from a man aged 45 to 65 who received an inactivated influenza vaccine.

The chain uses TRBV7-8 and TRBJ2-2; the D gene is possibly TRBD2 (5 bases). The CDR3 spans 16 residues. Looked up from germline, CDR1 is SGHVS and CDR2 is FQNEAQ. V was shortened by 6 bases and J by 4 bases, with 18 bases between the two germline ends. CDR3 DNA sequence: TGTGCCAGCAGGCCACTGGGTGGAGGCGGCACCGGGGAGCTGTTTTTT. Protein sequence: CASRPLGGGGTGELFF.

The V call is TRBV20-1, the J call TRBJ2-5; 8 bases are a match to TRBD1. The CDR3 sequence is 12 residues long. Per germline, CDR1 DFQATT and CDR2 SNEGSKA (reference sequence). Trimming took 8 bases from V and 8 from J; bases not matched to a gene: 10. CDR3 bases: TGCAGTACCAGCCCCACAGGGGGAACCCAGTACTTC. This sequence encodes CSTSPTGGTQYF.

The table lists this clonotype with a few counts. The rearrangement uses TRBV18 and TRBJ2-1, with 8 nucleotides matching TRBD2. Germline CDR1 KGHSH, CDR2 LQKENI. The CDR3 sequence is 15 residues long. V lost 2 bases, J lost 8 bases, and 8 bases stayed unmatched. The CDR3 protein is CASSPSSGREDEQFF. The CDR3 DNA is TGTGCCAGCTCACCATCCAGCGGGAGAGAAGATGAGCAGTTCTTC.

CDR3 bases: TGTGCCAGCAATCCGGGGACAGGTCTGAGCTCCTACGAGCAGTACTTC. Its translation: CASNPGTGLSSYEQYF. The chain carries TRBV6-1 and TRBJ2-7, with 8 bases fitting TRBD1. V lost 7 bases and J lost 0; bases outside the gene matches: 11. There are 16 residues in the CDR3. Germline V gives CDR1 MNHNS, CDR2 SASEGT.

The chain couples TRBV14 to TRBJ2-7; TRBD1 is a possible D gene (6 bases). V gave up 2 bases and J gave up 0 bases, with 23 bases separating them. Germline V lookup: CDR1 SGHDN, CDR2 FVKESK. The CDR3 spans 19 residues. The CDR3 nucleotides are TGTGCCAGCAGCCAATTTAACGGCAGGGGAGTTGCGAGCTCCTACGAGCAGTACTTC. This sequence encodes CASSQFNGRGVASSYEQYF.

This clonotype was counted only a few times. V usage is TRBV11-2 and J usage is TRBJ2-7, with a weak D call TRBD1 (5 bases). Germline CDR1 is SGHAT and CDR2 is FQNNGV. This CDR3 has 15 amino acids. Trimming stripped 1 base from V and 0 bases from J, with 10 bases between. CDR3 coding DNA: TGTGCCAGCAGCTTAGCCAGGGTGAGCTCCTACGAGCAGTACTTC. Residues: CASSLARVSSYEQYF.

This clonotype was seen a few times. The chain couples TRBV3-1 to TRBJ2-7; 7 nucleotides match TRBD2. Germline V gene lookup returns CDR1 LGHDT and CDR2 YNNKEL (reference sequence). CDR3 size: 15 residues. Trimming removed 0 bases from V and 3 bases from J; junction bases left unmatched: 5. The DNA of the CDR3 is TGTGCCAGCAGCCAAGATAGTTGGGGGGGCTACGAGCAGTACTTC. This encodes CASSQDSWGGYEQYF.

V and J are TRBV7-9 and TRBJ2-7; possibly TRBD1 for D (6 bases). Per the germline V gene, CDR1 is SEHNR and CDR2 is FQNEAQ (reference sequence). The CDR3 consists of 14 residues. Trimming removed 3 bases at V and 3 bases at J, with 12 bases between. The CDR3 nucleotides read TGTGCCAGCAGCTTGGACAGTGGGCTCTACGAGCAGTACTTC. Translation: CASSLDSGLYEQYF.

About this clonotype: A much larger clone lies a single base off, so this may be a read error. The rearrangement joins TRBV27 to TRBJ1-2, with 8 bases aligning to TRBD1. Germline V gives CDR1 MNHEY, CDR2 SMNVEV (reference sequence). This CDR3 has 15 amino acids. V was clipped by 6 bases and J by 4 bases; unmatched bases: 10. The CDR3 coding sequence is TGTGCCAGCAGGTTTTCAGGGGGCGCGGGCTATGGCTACACCTTC. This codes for CASRFSGGAGYGYTF.

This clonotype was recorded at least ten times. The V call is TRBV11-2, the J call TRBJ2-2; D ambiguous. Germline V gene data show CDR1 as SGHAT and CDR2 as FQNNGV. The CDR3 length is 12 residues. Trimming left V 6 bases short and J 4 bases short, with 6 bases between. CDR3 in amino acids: CASRPSTGELFF. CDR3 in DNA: TGTGCCAGCAGACCTAGCACCGGGGAGCTGTTTTTT.

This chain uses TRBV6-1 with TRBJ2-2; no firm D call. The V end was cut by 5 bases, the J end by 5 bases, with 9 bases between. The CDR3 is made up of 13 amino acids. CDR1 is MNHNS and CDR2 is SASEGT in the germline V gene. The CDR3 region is CASSQQLTGELFF. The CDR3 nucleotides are TGTGCCAGCAGTCAACAGCTTACCGGGGAGCTGTTTTTT.

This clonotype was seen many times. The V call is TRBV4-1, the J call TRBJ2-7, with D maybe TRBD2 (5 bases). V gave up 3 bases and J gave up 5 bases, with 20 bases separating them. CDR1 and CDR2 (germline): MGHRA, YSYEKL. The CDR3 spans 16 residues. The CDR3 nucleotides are TGCGCCAGCAGCCACCCTTCCGAGGGCCCAGGCAACGAGCAGTACTTC. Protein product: CASSHPSEGPGNEQYF.

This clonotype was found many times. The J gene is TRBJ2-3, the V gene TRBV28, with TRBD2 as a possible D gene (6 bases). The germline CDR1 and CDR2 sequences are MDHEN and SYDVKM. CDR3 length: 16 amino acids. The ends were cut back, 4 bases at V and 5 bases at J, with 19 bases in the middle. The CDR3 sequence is CASSSRDSEYGDTQYF. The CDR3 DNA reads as TGTGCCAGCAGTTCGCGGGACTCTGAATATGGAGATACGCAGTATTTT. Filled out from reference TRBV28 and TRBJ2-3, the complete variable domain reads DVKVTQSSRYLVKRTGEKVFLECVQDMDHENMFWYRQDPGLGLRLIYFSYDVKMKEKGDIPEGYSVSREKKERFSLILESASTNQTSMYLCASSSRDSEYGDTQYFGPGTRLTVL.

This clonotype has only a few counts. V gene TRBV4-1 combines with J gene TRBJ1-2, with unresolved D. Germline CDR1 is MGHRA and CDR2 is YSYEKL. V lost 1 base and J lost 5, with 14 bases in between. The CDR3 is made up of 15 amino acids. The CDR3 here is CASSQVGSSGYGYTF. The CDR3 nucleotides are TGCGCCAGCAGCCAAGTCGGCAGCTCTGGATATGGCTACACCTTC.

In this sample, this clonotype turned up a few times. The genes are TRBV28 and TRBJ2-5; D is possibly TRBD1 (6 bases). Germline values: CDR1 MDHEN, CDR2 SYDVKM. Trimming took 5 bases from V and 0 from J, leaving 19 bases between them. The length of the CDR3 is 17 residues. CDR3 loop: CASSLSTTTGYQETQYF. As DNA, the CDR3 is TGTGCCAGCAGTCTATCAACAACAACAGGGTACCAAGAGACCCAGTACTTC. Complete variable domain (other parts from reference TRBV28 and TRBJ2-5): DVKVTQSSRYLVKRTGEKVFLECVQDMDHENMFWYRQDPGLGLRLIYFSYDVKMKEKGDIPEGYSVSREKKERFSLILESASTNQTSMYLCASSLSTTTGYQETQYFGPGTRLLVL.

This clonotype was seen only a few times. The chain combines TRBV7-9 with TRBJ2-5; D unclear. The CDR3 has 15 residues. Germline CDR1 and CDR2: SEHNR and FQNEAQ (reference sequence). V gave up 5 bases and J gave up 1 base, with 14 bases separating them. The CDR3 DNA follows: TGTGCCAGCAGCCGAAGGAGTGGCAGCCAAGAGACCCAGTACTTC. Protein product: CASSRRSGSQETQYF. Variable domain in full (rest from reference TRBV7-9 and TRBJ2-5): DTGVSQNPRHKITKRGQNVTFRCDPISEHNRLYWYRQTLGQGPEFLTYFQNEAQLEKSRLLSDRFSAERPKGSFSTLEIQRTEQGDSAMYLCASSRRSGSQETQYFGPGTRLLVL.

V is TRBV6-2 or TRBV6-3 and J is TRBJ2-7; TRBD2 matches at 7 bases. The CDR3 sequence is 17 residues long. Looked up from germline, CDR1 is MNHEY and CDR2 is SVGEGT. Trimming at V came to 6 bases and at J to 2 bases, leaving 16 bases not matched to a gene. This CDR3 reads CASSPRAGKLATYEQYF. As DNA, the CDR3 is TGTGCCAGCAGCCCCCGAGCCGGTAAACTAGCGACCTACGAGCAGTACTTC.

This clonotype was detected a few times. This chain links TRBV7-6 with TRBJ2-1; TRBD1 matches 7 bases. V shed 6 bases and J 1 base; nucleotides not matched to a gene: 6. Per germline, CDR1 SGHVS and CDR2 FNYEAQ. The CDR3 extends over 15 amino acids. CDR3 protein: CASSARQGSYNEQFF. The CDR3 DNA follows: TGTGCCAGCAGTGCCAGACAGGGTTCCTACAATGAGCAGTTCTTC.

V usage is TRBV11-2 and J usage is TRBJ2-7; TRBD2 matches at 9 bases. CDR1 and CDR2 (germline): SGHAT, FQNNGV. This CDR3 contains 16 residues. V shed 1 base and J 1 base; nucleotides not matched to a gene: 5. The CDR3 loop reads CASSLVIAGESYEQYF. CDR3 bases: TGTGCCAGCAGCTTAGTGATAGCGGGAGAGTCCTACGAGCAGTACTTC.

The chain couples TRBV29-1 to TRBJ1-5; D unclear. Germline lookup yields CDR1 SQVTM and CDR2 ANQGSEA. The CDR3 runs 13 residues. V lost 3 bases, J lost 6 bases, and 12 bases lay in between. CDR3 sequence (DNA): TGCAGCGTTGATCTTGGGGTGGGTCAGCCCCAGCATTTT. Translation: CSVDLGVGQPQHF.

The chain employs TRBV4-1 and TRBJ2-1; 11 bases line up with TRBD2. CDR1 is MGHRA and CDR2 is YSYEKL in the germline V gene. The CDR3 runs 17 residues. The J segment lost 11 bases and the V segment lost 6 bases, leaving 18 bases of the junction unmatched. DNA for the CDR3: TGCGCCAGCAGTCCTTATTCTAGCGGGGGGCCAACAATAAAGCAGTTCTTC. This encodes CASSPYSSGGPTIKQFF.

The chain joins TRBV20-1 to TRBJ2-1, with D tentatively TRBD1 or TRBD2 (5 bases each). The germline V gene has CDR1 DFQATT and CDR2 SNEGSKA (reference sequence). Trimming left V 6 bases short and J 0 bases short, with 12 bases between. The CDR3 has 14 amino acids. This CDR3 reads CSAPAGSSYNEQFF. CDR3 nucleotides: TGCAGTGCCCCGGCAGGGAGCTCCTACAATGAGCAGTTCTTC.

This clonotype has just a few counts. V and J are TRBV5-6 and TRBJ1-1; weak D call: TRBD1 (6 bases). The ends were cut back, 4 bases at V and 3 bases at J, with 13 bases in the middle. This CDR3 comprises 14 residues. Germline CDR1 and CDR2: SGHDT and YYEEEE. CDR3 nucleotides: TGTGCCAGCAGCCCGGACAGTGACTACACTGAAGCTTTCTTT. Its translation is CASSPDSDYTEAFF.

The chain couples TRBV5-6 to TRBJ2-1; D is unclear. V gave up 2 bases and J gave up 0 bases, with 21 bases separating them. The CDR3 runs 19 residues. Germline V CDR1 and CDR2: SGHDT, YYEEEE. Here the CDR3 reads CASSLRSQNLLSSYNEQFF. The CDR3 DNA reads TGTGCCAGCAGCTTAAGAAGCCAGAACCTTCTTAGCTCCTACAATGAGCAGTTCTTC.

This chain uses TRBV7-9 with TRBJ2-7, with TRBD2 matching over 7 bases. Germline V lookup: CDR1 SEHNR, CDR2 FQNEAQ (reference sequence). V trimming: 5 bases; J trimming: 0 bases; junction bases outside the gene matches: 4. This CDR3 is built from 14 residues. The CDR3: CASSPPGGSYEQYF. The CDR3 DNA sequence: TGTGCCAGCAGCCCCCCGGGGGGCTCCTACGAGCAGTACTTC.

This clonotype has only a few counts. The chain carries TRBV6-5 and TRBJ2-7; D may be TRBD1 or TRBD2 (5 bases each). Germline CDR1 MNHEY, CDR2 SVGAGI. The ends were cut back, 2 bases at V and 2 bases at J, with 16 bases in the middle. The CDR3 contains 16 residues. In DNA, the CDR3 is TGTGCCAGCAGTTACGAGCCGAGGGGAAATGCCTACGAGCAGTACTTC. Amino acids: CASSYEPRGNAYEQYF.